The TCR beta chain described here comes from a study of graft-versus-host responses after intestinal transplantation. The CDR3 is 15 amino acids. Trimming stripped 4 bases from V and 0 bases from J, with 10 bases between. Germline-derived CDR1 and CDR2 are SNHLY and FYNNEI. Produced via immunoSEQ multiplex PCR; TCRdb's table is partial and in-frame only. The table has approximately 77,000 clones, about 88% seen once. Concerning this clone itself: Its specificity is not known.

The receptor was derived from a human donor who received an intestinal transplant. Specimen: unstimulated CD4+ T cells sorted from spleen or lymph node cells, collected before intestinal transplant. The chain uses TRBV2 and TRBJ1-5; the D is unclear. CDR3 bases: TGTGCCAGCAGTGCAACAGCCTATAGCAATCAGCCCCAGCATTTT. Encoded protein: CASSATAYSNQPQHF.